The 3 T cell receptor beta chains presented below share a single source sample, sequenced in a study of human T cells and chemical hapten exposure. Documented time point: healthy volunteer bleed at 6 weeks. It was unfractionated whole blood from which total RNA was extracted. TCRdb reprocessed the RACE reads with MiXCR, giving one entry per CDR3 protein. Here the sample spans 65,000 to 80,000 distinct CDR3 sequences, 8.6% being singletons. The source material was whole blood. Receptors were obtained from a male donor in good health. Some clones in this sample may be carry-over from other donors' samples.

There are many counts of this clonotype. The rearrangement joins TRBV7-3 to TRBJ2-5, with TRBD1 matching over 9 bases. V gave up 2 bases and J gave up 8 bases; unmatched junction bases: 3. The CDR3 sequence is 13 residues long. Germline values: CDR1 SGHTA, CDR2 FQGTGA. This chain's CDR3 is CASSLLTGGTQYF. CDR3 nucleotide sequence: TGTGCCAGCAGCTTACTGACAGGGGGTACCCAGTACTTC.

This clonotype was observed many times. J is TRBJ1-5 and V is TRBV10-3; D is uncertain. Germline lookup yields CDR1 ENHRY and CDR2 SYGVKD. This CDR3 is 13 amino acids long. Trimming shortened V by 3 bases and J by 3 bases, and 6 bases separated the two germline ends. DNA of the CDR3: TGTGCCATCAGTGAAGGGAACAATCAGCCCCAGCATTTT. Translated, it gives CAISEGNNQPQHF.

This chain connects TRBV7-9 to TRBJ1-5; no firm D call. The length of the CDR3 is 14 residues. In germline, CDR1 is SEHNR, CDR2 FQNEAQ (reference sequence). V lost 2 bases and J lost 0, with 5 bases in between. Here the CDR3 reads CASSLPSSNQPQHF. The CDR3 coding sequence is TGTGCCAGCAGCTTACCCTCTAGCAATCAGCCCCAGCATTTT. Full variable domain (outside the CDR3, taken from reference TRBV7-9 and TRBJ1-5): DTGVSQNPRHKITKRGQNVTFRCDPISEHNRLYWYRQTLGQGPEFLTYFQNEAQLEKSRLLSDRFSAERPKGSFSTLEIQRTEQGDSAMYLCASSLPSSNQPQHFGDGTRLSIL.